This T cell receptor beta chain was recovered during a study of vaccination and CD4 T cells after COVID-19. The V gene's germline CDR1 is MNHEY and CDR2 SMNVEV (reference sequence). The V gene lost 3 bases and the J gene lost 2 bases, with 11 bases spanning the gap. The CDR3 totals 14 residues. Study-wide points: Post-vaccination reactive clonotypes (median approximately 38) did not differ significantly from post-infection (approximately 20).

Treatment defined: approximately nine-day PBMC culture with coronavirus spike peptide pools or control peptides (ViraFEST assay). The assay that was used to sequence DNA from cultured CD4+ T cells was the Oncomine TCR Beta short-read assay. Investigators obtained genomic DNA by extraction from cultured CD4+ T cells. Using its own MiXCR run on the PCR reads, TCRdb lists one record per CDR3 protein. The data show around 10,000 distinct CDR3 sequences, less than 35% seen once. As for this clonotype: The antigen is not known.

The sample was CD4+ T cells from blood, cultured in vitro, taken after SARS-CoV-2 vaccination. The V call is TRBV27, the J call TRBJ2-7, with TRBD2 as a possible D gene (6 bases). The origin of this receptor is a human donor who had recovered from COVID-19. The CDR3, as DNA: TGTGCCAGCAGTTTTTGGGAGGCCCCCTACGAGCAGTACTTC. The encoded protein is CASSFWEAPYEQYF.